Listed below are T cell receptor beta chains from one sample, sequenced in a study of shared clonotypes between healthy human individuals. Here immunoSEQ multiplex PCR was the method, and the copy in TCRdb shows in-frame clones only, minus some. The sample consists of 700,000 to 950,000 clones, 96% of them appearing once. The material sequenced was naive CD8+ T cells sorted from blood. These receptors originate from a man aged 25 to 40 in good health. Each CDR3 is given with its conserved first and last residue. The order of the fields is CDR3 protein, V gene, J gene.

CDR3: CASSQGPLYEQYF; V: TRBV14; J: TRBJ2-7
CDR3: CASSLDNRGPEAFF; V: TRBV7-2; J: TRBJ1-1
CDR3: CASSEDNYNEQFF; V: TRBV9; J: TRBJ2-1
CDR3: CSVRQGYYNEQFF; V: TRBV29-1; J: TRBJ2-1
CDR3: CASSLYYEQYF; V: TRBV5-1; J: TRBJ2-7
CDR3: CASSRYEQYF; V: TRBV7-2; J: TRBJ2-7
CDR3: CAISEGQGVDQPQHF; V: TRBV10-3; J: TRBJ1-5
CDR3: CASSPPPDQTEAFF; V: TRBV7-9; J: TRBJ1-1
CDR3: CASSSQTYPYEQYF; V: TRBV27; J: TRBJ2-7
CDR3: CASSFASGNYNEQFF; V: TRBV6-5; J: TRBJ2-1
CDR3: CASQKRTGYEQYF; V: TRBV27; J: TRBJ2-7
CDR3: CSVVQSLINEQFF; V: TRBV29-1; J: TRBJ2-1
CDR3: CAILSLANYEQYF; V: TRBV10-3; J: TRBJ2-7
CDR3: CASGSLGGTNEKLFF; V: TRBV7-2; J: TRBJ1-4
CDR3: CASSLVVGSPSYNEQFF; V: TRBV7-2; J: TRBJ2-1
CDR3: CASSLRIWQPQHF; V: TRBV27; J: TRBJ1-5
CDR3: CASSVTGYPATNEKLFF; V: TRBV5-1; J: TRBJ1-4
CDR3: CASSLYGTTYEQYF; V: TRBV5-1; J: TRBJ2-7
CDR3: CASSLVGAGVQREQYF; V: TRBV7-9; J: TRBJ2-7
CDR3: CASSSGQLATDTQYF; V: TRBV13; J: TRBJ2-3
CDR3: CAIKRREGAYNEQFF; V: TRBV10-3; J: TRBJ2-1
CDR3: CASSPQNSYEQYF; V: TRBV6-6; J: TRBJ2-7
CDR3: CASRDLSYEQYF; V: TRBV27; J: TRBJ2-7
CDR3: CASSRAGPTVEQYF; V: TRBV11-2; J: TRBJ2-7
CDR3: CASSSYRGGTEAFF; V: TRBV5-1; J: TRBJ1-1
CDR3: CASSKSGQGGTEAFF; V: TRBV6-5; J: TRBJ1-1
CDR3: CASSLTGDQPQHF; V: TRBV5-1; J: TRBJ1-5
CDR3: CASSLSGRGTDTQYF; V: TRBV6-5; J: TRBJ2-3
CDR3: CASSSAYEQYF; V: TRBV7-9; J: TRBJ2-7
CDR3: CATQGFYYEQYF; V: TRBV6-6; J: TRBJ2-7
CDR3: CASSSPGGIYEQYF; V: TRBV11-2; J: TRBJ2-7
CDR3: CSVGGLDKTSTGELFF; V: TRBV29-1; J: TRBJ2-2
CDR3: CAWSVQDQPQHF; V: TRBV30; J: TRBJ1-5
CDR3: CATSGERWTAGNTIYF; V: TRBV15; J: TRBJ1-3
CDR3: CASCEDSLNTEAFF; V: TRBV5-4; J: TRBJ1-1
CDR3: CASSGLKSYEQYF; V: TRBV25-1; J: TRBJ2-7
CDR3: CASSYSQGFNYGYTF; V: TRBV6-5; J: TRBJ1-2
CDR3: CASSPLAGEAYEQYF; V: TRBV18; J: TRBJ2-7
CDR3: CASSLVSGLTTEAFF; V: TRBV5-1; J: TRBJ1-1
CDR3: CASSLYWTGAIGNQPQHF; V: TRBV28; J: TRBJ1-5
CDR3: CASSRGSGYYEQYF; V: TRBV7-9; J: TRBJ2-7
CDR3: CASSMGADWQPQHF; V: TRBV5-6; J: TRBJ1-5
CDR3: CASNIEGRGRRNQPQHF; V: TRBV9; J: TRBJ1-5
CDR3: CATRDPGDIQYF; V: TRBV10-2; J: TRBJ2-4
CDR3: CASSGSRGRGRHYNEQFF; V: TRBV9; J: TRBJ2-1
CDR3: CASSQTEEQFF; V: TRBV11-2; J: TRBJ2-1
CDR3: CASSLERERPPGHEQYF; V: TRBV5-1; J: TRBJ2-7
CDR3: CASTGTDRYEQYF; V: TRBV7-2; J: TRBJ2-7
CDR3: CASSVEGVNTEAFF; V: TRBV9; J: TRBJ1-1
CDR3: CASSLRRGLGGTGELFF; V: TRBV28; J: TRBJ2-2
CDR3: CSASLNYEQYF; V: TRBV20-1; J: TRBJ2-7
CDR3: CASSLLRGADNEKLFF; V: TRBV7-9; J: TRBJ1-4
CDR3: CASSSEGARRNEQFF; V: TRBV7-9; J: TRBJ2-1
CDR3: CASSLSLDYYEQYF; V: TRBV27; J: TRBJ2-7
CDR3: CASSLRGWGGDYEQYF; V: TRBV11-2; J: TRBJ2-7
CDR3: CASSLGTSGTGELFF; V: TRBV5-1; J: TRBJ2-2
CDR3: CASSYSGTDNQPQHF; V: TRBV6-5; J: TRBJ1-5
CDR3: CASSWYGPGQGTDEQYF; V: TRBV27; J: TRBJ2-7
CDR3: CATGPGGPEQYF; V: TRBV7-9; J: TRBJ2-7